This entry describes one TCR beta chain. No antigen is known for it. The input lacks base qualities; no much larger clone sits a single base away. The immunoSEQ multiplex PCR assay was used to generate TCR libraries, with TCR-beta and/or TCR-alpha/delta assays applied to each sample. The amplified TCR libraries were sequenced using the Illumina high-throughput platform. The original pipeline was this. Clustering and dimensionality reduction relied on pairwise TCRdist distances among GMM-specific receptors from T cells that were either sorted ex vivo or expanded in vitro. Each clinical repertoire received a mean NN-distance score, defined as the average TCRdist to the nearest 10% of tetramer-positive reference sequences. To compute GEM TCR motif frequency, the fraction of unique TCRs matching known GEM sequences by V/J usage and CDR3 length was calculated. Active tuberculosis was classified by linear discriminant analysis with leave-one-out cross-validation, implemented in scikit-learn. TCRdb provides this immuneACCESS table in a form limited to in-frame rearrangements. Some clones are lacking; in checked studies, under half of them reflect an unresolved V gene, and why the rest are absent is not known. V and J calls and clone size are copied from that table; D and trimming were computed from the DNA. This sample is represented by approximately 10,000 clones; over 90% of them were singletons. The ten largest make up 10% to 15% of the sample.

Per the germline V gene (reference sequence), PRHDT is the CDR1 and FYEKMQ is the CDR2. The CDR3 numbers 12 residues from cysteine through phenylalanine. Just the 36-base CDR3 DNA is kept, in frame starting at base 1. V and J are truncated by 0 bases and 11 bases respectively, leaving an intervening sequence of 11 bases. The sample originates from a study of T cells in tuberculosis (dated by TCRdb to between 2017 and 2018). Study-wide context: The study combined CD1B tetramers and high-throughput TCR immunosequencing to characterize T cells specific for the mycobacterial lipid antigen glucose monomycolate (GMM). A South African clinical cohort compared IGRA-negative adolescents, IGRA-positive adolescents with latent tuberculosis and adults with active tuberculosis, around ten per group. PBMC from active tuberculosis patients were archived either before standard anti-tuberculosis treatment began or within 7 days of the start of that treatment.

General findings and caveats noted by the study authors: The smaller NN-distances in active tuberculosis patients were driven in part by shorter CDR3-alpha lengths, while the difference seen for TCR-beta was not statistically significant. A classifier using the diverse GMM-specific repertoire reached roughly 89% accuracy (AUROC 0.85 to 0.9), compared with around 70% accuracy using GEM motif frequencies. Clinical samples were selected based on which cryopreserved specimens were available, and the active tuberculosis cases were adults whereas the controls were adolescents. Active tuberculosis TCR-alpha repertoires showed smaller mean NN-distances to GMM-specific TCRs than IGRA-negative controls, suggesting clonal expansion of these TCRs.

Patients with active tuberculosis were defined as newly diagnosed, HIV-seronegative South African adults aged 18 years or older. Confirmation of active tuberculosis was obtained by positive sputum smear microscopy and/or positive M. tuberculosis culture. Immunosequencing was performed on unsorted cryopreserved PBMC and covered roughly 98,000 T cells per clinical donor on average. This sequence was found in an adult with tuberculosis. Recombination joined TRBV13 with TRBJ2-7; TRBD1 might be the D gene, on 5 matching bases. Sequenced material: PBMCs. The CDR3 reads as follows: CASSLGAGAEYF. The DNA sequence is TGTGCCAGCAGCTTAGGCGCTGGGGCAGAGTACTTC. When the CDR3 is completed using the reference TRBV13 and TRBJ2-7 genes on either side, the full variable domain is AAGVIQSPRHLIKEKRETATLKCYPIPRHDTVYWYQQGPGQDPQFLISFYEKMQSDKGSIPDRFSAQQFSDYHSELNMSSLELGDSALYFCASSLGAGAEYFGPGTRLTVT.